This T cell receptor (beta chain) originates from a study of identical twins (dated by TCRdb to between 2015 and 2016). Describing the broader study: The study deep-sequenced TCR alpha and beta repertoires from monozygotic twins, unrelated adults of various ages and cord blood to test whether fetal clonotypes persist. Replicate twin experiments were performed at different times using different library preparation protocols to rule out contamination. The paper as a whole reports these results and caveats: A weaker excess of twin sharing was found in beta out-of-frame sequences because the signal-to-noise ratio was lowered by fewer shared sequences. In monozygotic twins, recombination models systematically underestimated out-of-frame TCR alpha sharing, but the models matched the sharing seen between unrelated individuals. Abundant cord blood beta clonotypes had fewer insertions, young adult naive repertoires showed a similar but weaker trend, and memory repertoires showed no such trend. Zero-insertion analyses could be partly confounded by invariant T cells such as MAIT and iNKT, though diverse VJ usage argued against such confounding for most clonotypes. Compared with coincidental sharing between unrelated individuals, out-of-frame TCR alpha sequences shared between twins had an excess of sequences with low generation probability. Because the same donors could not be followed over many years, the conclusions depended on cross-sectional statistical analysis.

Including the terminal cysteine and phenylalanine, the CDR3 comprises 13 residues. The read is trimmed to its CDR3 DNA, 39 bases read in frame from base 1. Per the germline V gene (reference sequence), SSHAT is the CDR1 and FNYEAQ is the CDR2. To prepare the library, 5' RACE was applied. Instrument used: Illumina HiSeq 2000. A universal primer binding site was introduced by template switching, and a unique molecular identifier was present in the final cDNA, enabling accurate counting of TCR cDNA molecules. Specific primers in the conserved constant-segment region were used to synthesize first-strand cDNA for TCR alpha and beta chains. To control for contamination, every cDNA library carried two barcodes: a SMART-Mk sample barcode plus Illumina barcodes. Two successive PCR steps introduced TruSeq adapter sequences along with Illumina sample barcodes. TCR alpha and beta cDNA libraries were sequenced on the Illumina HiSeq platform with custom primers. As for how the authors treated the data: MiGEC was used to process raw reads and extract unique molecular identifiers, and MiXCR was used to find CDR3 positions. For each individual, recombination models were inferred using an EM algorithm with the repgenHMM and IGoR tools. The analysis of shared clonotypes was done with the tcR package in R, with sharing normalized by the product of cloneset sizes. Out-of-frame nonproductive sequences were analyzed to study raw recombination free of thymic and clonal selection effects. In TCRdb, the public reads were trimmed at Q25 with fastp and aligned with MiXCR, with productive beta chains retained. Rows merge per CDR3 protein into single entries with the most common DNA and genes. Clone size and V and J calls follow TCRdb, not the original study. The sample table holds 690,000 or so distinct CDR3 sequences, of which around 8.6% were seen once. The ten largest clones capture about 0.98% of the sample.

Remarks on this clonotype: Its antigen specificity is not known. At one of its ends the junction is not consistent with the germline gene, which may arise from a read error.

Every donor in the study was a healthy Caucasian. The twin cohort consisted of three pairs of female monozygotic twins, all aged 18 to 29 years. RNA for TCR libraries was isolated from peripheral blood mononuclear cells. These data were likewise used in another study, on yellow fever vaccine responses in identical twins. Taken from the second paper: According to the authors, in identical twins the way T cells responded to vaccination appeared partly convergent and partly personalized. In the study, vaccine-responding T cell clones were precisely tracked in identical twins.

This chain is built from TRBV7-7 and TRBJ2-7; possibly the D gene is TRBD2, per 6 matching bases. The sample comprised PBMCs. This TCR was recovered from a woman aged 18-35 years in good health. The DNA is TGTGCTAGCAGCCCGGATGGGGGGTTCTCCATGGTCTTC. This translates into CASSPDGGFSMVF. The entire variable domain, with the stretches around the CDR3 drawn from the reference TRBV7-7 and TRBJ2-7 proteins, is GAGVSQSPRYKVTKRGQDVTLRCDPISSHATLYWYQQALGQGPEFLTYFNYEAQPDKSGLPSDRFSAERPEGSISTLTIQRTEQRDSAMYRCASSPDGGFSMVFGPGTRLTVT.